This T cell receptor beta chain was recovered during a study of T cells after yellow fever vaccination. This clonotype was detected many times. TCRdb fed the 5' RACE reads into MiXCR, producing one record per CDR3 protein. The data show 300,000 to 350,000 distinct CDR3 sequences, 3.5% to 4.5% seen once. The TCR sequence derives from a man between 18 and 29 years old who received the YFV17D yellow fever vaccine. This specimen consisted of PBMCs, obtained 15 days after the yellow fever booster vaccination.

For the CDR3, the DNA is TGCGCCAGCGCAGGGAACATAGCGGGAGACGACCCAGATACGCAGTATTTT. Encoded protein: CASAGNIAGDDPDTQYF. V gene TRBV5-1 combines with J gene TRBJ2-3; 9 bases match TRBD2. Germline V gene data show CDR1 as SGHRS and CDR2 as YFSETQ. The CDR3 loop spans 17 amino acids. J lost 4 bases, V lost 7 bases, and 16 bases had no gene match.